This T cell receptor (beta chain) is drawn from a study of OX40 agonist ivuxolimab in advanced cancers. Study summary: Two cutaneous melanoma patients and one hepatocellular carcinoma patient, three in all, had partial responses.

V lost 0 bases and J 3 bases, leaving 9 bases between the germline ends. The CDR3 totals 14 residues. Germline loops: CDR1 SGDLS, CDR2 YYNGEE. Profiled with immunoSEQ multiplex PCR; TCRdb holds only in-frame clones, not every one. The sample holds 30,000 to 45,000 clones, approximately 90% seen once. About this clone: As yet, its antigen is unknown.

Study outcomes and limitations: Clonal expansion among partial responders at 0.1-3.0 mg/kg ranked near the lowest.

The receptor's source is an adult with an advanced solid tumor such as melanoma, head and neck, liver or kidney cancer. The chain joins TRBV9 to TRBJ2-5; D not certain. Specimen: CD4+ or CD8+ T cells sorted from blood, collected in a trial of the OX40 agonist ivuxolimab. The CDR3 DNA reads TGTGCCAGCAGCGTAGCTGAGCATGAAGAGACCCAGTACTTC. Protein sequence: CASSVAEHEETQYF.